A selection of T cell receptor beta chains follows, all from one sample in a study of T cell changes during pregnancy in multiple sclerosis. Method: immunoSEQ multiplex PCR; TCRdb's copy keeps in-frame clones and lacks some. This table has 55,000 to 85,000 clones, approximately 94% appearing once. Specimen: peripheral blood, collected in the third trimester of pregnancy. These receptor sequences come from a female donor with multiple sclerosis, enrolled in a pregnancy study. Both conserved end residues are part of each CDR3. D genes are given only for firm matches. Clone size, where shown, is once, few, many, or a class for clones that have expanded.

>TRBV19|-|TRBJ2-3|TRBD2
CASLKRGARDTQYF
TGTGCCAGTCTCAAGCGGGGGGCCCGGGATACGCAGTATTTT
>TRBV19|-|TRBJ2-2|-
CASTGVANTGELFF
TGTGCCAGTACCGGGGTCGCGAACACCGGGGAGCTGTTTTTT
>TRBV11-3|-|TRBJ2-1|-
CASSPKQPLAKVYNEQFF
TGTGCCAGCAGCCCAAAACAGCCCCTAGCGAAGGTCTACAATGAGCAGTTCTTC
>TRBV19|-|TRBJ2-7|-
CASAIADTPYEQYF
TGTGCCAGTGCAATCGCGGACACACCCTACGAGCAGTACTTC
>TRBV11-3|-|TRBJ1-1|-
CASSLGGVDTEAFF
TGTGCCAGCAGCTTAGGGGGGGTCGACACTGAAGCTTTCTTT
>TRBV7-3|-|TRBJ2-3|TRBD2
CASSPASGGQYF
TGTGCCAGCAGCCCTGCTAGCGGGGGGCAGTATTTT
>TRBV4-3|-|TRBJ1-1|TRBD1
CASSQGLDRGAFF
TGCGCCAGCAGCCAAGGGTTGGACAGGGGAGCTTTCTTT
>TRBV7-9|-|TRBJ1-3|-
CASSPGTPGNTIYF
TGTGCCAGCAGCCCAGGGACACCTGGAAACACCATATATTTT
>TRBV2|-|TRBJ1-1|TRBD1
CASSKRTGLANTEAFF
TGTGCCAGCTCTAAAAGGACAGGGTTGGCGAACACTGAAGCTTTCTTT
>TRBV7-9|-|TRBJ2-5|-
CASSPGTGVGETQYF
TGTGCCAGCAGCCCTGGTACCGGGGTGGGGGAGACCCAGTACTTC
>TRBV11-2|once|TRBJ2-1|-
CASSLLPYSRGEQFF
TGTGCCAGCAGCTTACTACCCTACTCGCGTGGTGAGCAGTTCTTC
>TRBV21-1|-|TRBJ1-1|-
CASSTAWALNTEAFF
TGTGCCAGCAGCACTGCGTGGGCCCTGAACACTGAAGCTTTCTTT
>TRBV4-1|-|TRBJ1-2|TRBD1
CASSQTGTYGYTF
TGCGCCAGCAGCCAGACAGGGACCTATGGCTACACCTTC
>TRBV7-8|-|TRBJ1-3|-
CASSLDPGSGNTIYF
TGTGCCAGCAGCTTAGACCCAGGGTCTGGAAACACCATATATTTT
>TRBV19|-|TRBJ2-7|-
CASSIRAQGYRDYEQYF
TGTGCCAGTAGTATCAGGGCACAGGGCTATCGCGACTACGAGCAGTACTTC
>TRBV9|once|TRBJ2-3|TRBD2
CASSVGSGSLTDTQYF
TGTGCCAGCAGCGTAGGTAGCGGGTCTCTCACAGATACGCAGTATTTT
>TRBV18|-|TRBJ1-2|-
CASSLTAIWTGGYGYTF
TGTGCCAGCTCCCTCACCGCCATCTGGACCGGCGGGTATGGCTACACCTTC
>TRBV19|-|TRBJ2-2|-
CASSIPGVGELFF
TGTGCCAGTAGTATTCCGGGGGTCGGGGAGCTGTTTTTT
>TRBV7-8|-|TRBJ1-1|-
CASSQGRGRTEAFF
TGTGCCAGCAGCCAGGGGAGGGGACGAACTGAAGCTTTCTTT
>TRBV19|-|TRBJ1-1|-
CASIPPQGGWNTEAFF
TGTGCCAGTATACCCCCCCAGGGCGGATGGAACACTGAAGCTTTCTTT
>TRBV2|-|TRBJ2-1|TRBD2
CASSGLLAGDNEQFF
TGTGCCAGCAGTGGTTTACTAGCGGGGGACAATGAGCAGTTCTTC
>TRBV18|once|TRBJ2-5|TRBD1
CASSPPRRQGKETQYF
TGTGCCAGCTCACCACCGCGGAGACAGGGGAAAGAGACCCAGTACTTC
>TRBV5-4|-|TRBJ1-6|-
CASSHVPNSPLHF
TGTGCCAGCAGCCATGTCCCCAATTCACCCCTCCACTTT
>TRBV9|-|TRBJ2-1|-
CASSASLIPGGPSSYNEQFF
TGTGCCAGCAGCGCCTCACTAATCCCCGGGGGGCCGAGCTCCTACAATGAGCAGTTCTTC
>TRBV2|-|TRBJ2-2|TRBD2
CASSERAGVNTGELFF
TGTGCCAGCAGTGAACGGGCGGGGGTTAACACCGGGGAGCTGTTTTTT
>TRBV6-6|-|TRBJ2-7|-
CASSLRPGQGGYEQYF
TGTGCCAGCAGCCTACGGCCCGGGCAGGGGGGCTACGAGCAGTACTTC
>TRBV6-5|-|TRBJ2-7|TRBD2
CATTTSGGAYEQYF
TGTGCCACCACGACTAGCGGGGGGGCCTACGAGCAGTACTTC
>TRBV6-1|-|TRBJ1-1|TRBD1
CASSLDRGRSEAFF
TGTGCCAGCAGCCTTGACAGGGGGCGATCTGAAGCTTTCTTT
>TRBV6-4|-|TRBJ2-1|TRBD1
CASSVSGTGNEQFF
TGTGCCAGCAGTGTGTCCGGGACAGGGAATGAGCAGTTCTTC
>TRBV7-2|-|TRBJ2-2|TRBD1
CASSFPGQTNTGELFF
TGTGCCAGCAGCTTCCCGGGACAGACGAACACCGGGGAGCTGTTTTTT
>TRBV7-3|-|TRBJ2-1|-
CASSLGRGTVSYNEQFF
TGTGCCAGCAGCTTAGGCCGGGGGACAGTAAGTTACAATGAGCAGTTCTTC
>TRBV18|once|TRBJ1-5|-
CASSPDSVQPQHF
TGTGCCAGCTCACCCGATTCGGTCCAGCCCCAGCATTTT
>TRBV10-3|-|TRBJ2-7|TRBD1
CATSGTGSDEQYF
TGTGCCACCTCCGGGACAGGGTCAGACGAGCAGTACTTC
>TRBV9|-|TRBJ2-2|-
CASSVLSVANTGELFF
TGTGCCAGCAGCGTACTAAGTGTGGCGAACACCGGGGAGCTGTTTTTT
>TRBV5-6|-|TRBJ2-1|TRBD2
CASSLVGSGGPAENEQFF
TGTGCCAGCAGCTTGGTCGGTAGCGGGGGGCCGGCGGAGAATGAGCAGTTCTTC
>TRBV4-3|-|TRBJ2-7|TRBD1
CASSHRQGSSYEQYF
TGCGCCAGCAGCCACCGACAGGGGAGTTCCTACGAGCAGTACTTC
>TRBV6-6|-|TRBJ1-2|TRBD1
CASSDRGGDNYGYTF
TGTGCCAGCAGCGACAGGGGGGGGGATAACTATGGCTACACCTTC
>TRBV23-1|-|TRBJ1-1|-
CASSQSGGREAEAFF
TGCGCCAGCAGTCAATCCGGCGGCCGGGAAGCTGAAGCTTTCTTT
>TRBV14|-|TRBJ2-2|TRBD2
CASSLTPGLVSGELFF
TGTGCCAGCAGCCTAACACCGGGACTAGTGTCCGGGGAGCTGTTTTTT
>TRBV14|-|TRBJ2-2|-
CASSQVRGSGTGELFF
TGTGCCAGCAGCCAAGTGCGGGGTTCGGGGACCGGGGAGCTGTTTTTT
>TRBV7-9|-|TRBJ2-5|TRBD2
CASSLAGRGVETQYF
TGTGCCAGCAGCTTAGCCGGGAGGGGAGTGGAGACCCAGTACTTC